The present T cell receptor beta chain was sequenced within a study of T cells in Graves' hyperthyroidism and ophthalmopathy. The authors took PBMCs from roughly 9.5 ml fresh peripheral blood. Germline V gives CDR1 MNHEY, CDR2 SVGEGT. The V segment lost 2 bases and the J segment 3 bases; nucleotides outside the gene matches: 6. CDR3 length equals 15 residues. Study-wide results and caveats: Ophthalmopathy was distinguished from stable hyperthyroidism by 13 V-J signatures.

TCR beta CDR3 sequences were amplified from RNA transcripts. The study used the HTBI primer set for a first-round RT-PCR of the TCR CDR3. Via MiXCR, TCRdb re-called the multiplex PCR reads, giving one row per CDR3 protein. The sample holds 450,000 to 550,000 distinct CDR3 sequences, around 22% seen once. This clonotype appeared many times. What it binds is not known. Sequenced input: blood. The chain employs TRBV6-2 or TRBV6-3 and TRBJ2-7, with TRBD1 matching 8 bases. This TCR derives from a woman aged 25 to 39 with Graves' ophthalmopathy. In DNA, the CDR3 is TGTGCCAGCAGTTACGGGCAGGGGGCGGTCTACGAGCAGTACTTC. Its protein product is CASSYGQGAVYEQYF.